One sample yielded the 8 T cell receptor beta chains listed below, sequenced in a study of graft-versus-host responses after intestinal transplantation (dated by TCRdb to about 2021). Dithiothreitol, EDTA incubations and collagenase D digestion were used to isolate intraepithelial and lamina propria lymphocytes from graft specimens. Receptor amplification or capture employed the immunoSEQ multiplex PCR assay. TCRdb obtained this table from immuneACCESS and retained in-frame rearrangements with V and J assigned. These tables miss some clones; where compared with another copy, unresolved V genes account for less than half of the shortfall, and the remainder is unexplained. A total of about 14,000 clones appear in this sample, around 77% of them only once. 3% to 4% of the sample rests with the top ten. The specimen was ileum tissue, collected 27 days after intestinal transplant. These receptors were obtained from a human patient who received an intestinal transplant, so some T cells may come from the graft donor.

There are a few counts of this clone. This chain joins TRBV18 and TRBJ1-2; 7 bases fit TRBD1. J lost 7 bases, V lost 6 bases, and 17 bases had no gene match. CDR1 is KGHSH and CDR2 is LQKENI in the germline V gene. This CDR3 comprises 16 residues. The CDR3: CASSLGTETSKGGYTF. The CDR3 bases are TGTGCCAGCTCCCTCGGGACAGAGACTTCTAAGGGTGGCTACACCTTC. Full variable domain (missing parts from reference TRBV18 and TRBJ1-2): NAGVMQNPRHLVRRRGQEARLRCSPMKGHSHVYWYRQLPEEGLKFMVYLQKENIIDESGMPKERFSAEFPKEGPSILRIQQVVRGDSAAYFCASSLGTETSKGGYTFGSGTRLTVV.

J is TRBJ2-3 and V is TRBV6-4; 7 nucleotides match TRBD2. Germline CDR1 MRHNA, CDR2 SNTAGT. V trimming: 2 bases; J trimming: 1 base; junction bases outside the gene matches: 0. The CDR3 extends over 14 amino acids. CDR3: CASSDGGGTDTQYF. The CDR3 bases are TGTGCCAGCAGTGACGGGGGGGGCACAGATACGCAGTATTTT.

The chain is built from TRBV19 and TRBJ2-3; possibly TRBD2 for D (7 bases). Germline V gene sequence: CDR1 LNHDA, CDR2 SQIVND (reference sequence). V was shortened by 6 bases and J by 6 bases, with 13 bases between the two germline ends. The CDR3 loop spans 13 amino acids. Here the CDR3 reads CASRVRGADTQYF. CDR3 sequence (DNA): TGTGCCAGTAGAGTCCGGGGGGCTGATACGCAGTATTTT.

The chain has TRBV5-1 and TRBJ1-1; TRBD1 might be the D (6 bases). Germline loops: CDR1 SGHRS, CDR2 YFSETQ. The germline V and J ends were trimmed by 6 bases and 5 bases, with 23 bases remaining between them. The CDR3 spans 16 residues. The CDR3 reads CASKAGTTGTRTEAFF. In DNA, the CDR3 is TGCGCCAGCAAAGCCGGAACTACAGGGACCCGGACTGAAGCTTTCTTT. Complete variable domain (other parts from reference TRBV5-1 and TRBJ1-1): KAGVTQTPRYLIKTRGQQVTLSCSPISGHRSVSWYQQTPGQGLQFLFEYFSETQRNKGNFPGRFSGRQFSNSRSEMNVSTLELGDSALYLCASKAGTTGTRTEAFFGQGTRLTVV.

The sample holds a few counts of this clone. The rearrangement uses TRBV27 and TRBJ1-5, with D perhaps matching TRBD1 (6 bases). V gave up 6 bases and J gave up 6 bases, with 15 bases separating them. The CDR3 runs to 14 residues. The germline V gene encodes CDR1 MNHEY and CDR2 SMNVEV (reference sequence). The CDR3 DNA reads TGTGCCAGCAGCAGGGGAGCGGACAGTCAGCCCCAGCATTTT. Amino acid sequence: CASSRGADSQPQHF.

This chain links TRBV2 with TRBJ1-2; no reliable D call. The V end lost 1 base, the J end lost 2 bases, and 14 bases lay between the germline ends. From germline, CDR1 is SNHLY and CDR2 FYNNEI. This CDR3 region has 16 residues. The CDR3 is CASSEDRPTLNYGYTF. Here the CDR3 DNA reads TGTGCCAGCAGTGAAGATCGGCCGACTTTGAACTATGGCTACACCTTC.

The chain recombines TRBV5-4 with TRBJ1-2; 10 bases are shared with TRBD1. V trimming: 0 bases; J trimming: 8 bases; junction bases outside the gene matches: 10. Germline lookup yields CDR1 SGHNT and CDR2 YYREEE (reference sequence). CDR3 length: 16 residues. The DNA for the CDR3 is TGTGCCAGCAGCTTGGGCTCGAGACAGGGGGCAGGGGGCTACACCTTC. Protein: CASSLGSRQGAGGYTF.

The rearrangement links TRBV14 to TRBJ2-1; 7 bases fit TRBD2. The CDR3 extends over 15 amino acids. Trimming cost V 3 bases and J 0 bases; bases outside gene matches: 2. The germline gives CDR1 SGHDN, CDR2 FVKESK. The DNA for the CDR3 is TGTGCCAGCAGCCAGGGGGGGTTCTCCTACAATGAGCAGTTCTTC. Amino acids: CASSQGGFSYNEQFF.